Sequencing of this TCR beta chain was carried out in a study of blood T cells in healthy people across ages. CDR1 is MNHEY and CDR2 is SMNVEV in the germline V gene (reference sequence). The CDR3 has 15 residues. Trimming cost V 3 bases and J 2 bases, with 13 bases left between them. Through a sample-barcoded 5' primer and a J-beta primer mix, a second PCR was run for about 6 to 11 cycles. One entry per CDR3 protein, called by TCRdb with MiXCR from the 5' RACE reads. Among roughly 1.5 million distinct CDR3 sequences, 35% to 45% were seen once, and the ten largest hold about 4%. Input material: blood. The V call is TRBV27, the J call TRBJ1-1; D might be TRBD1 (6 bases). This receptor was taken from a woman in her late teens or twenties in good health. DNA of the CDR3: TGTGCCAGCAGTTTCGGGGCAGGGGAAAACACTGAAGCTTTCTTT. It translates to CASSFGAGENTEAFF.